This T cell receptor beta chain was documented in a study of vaccination effects on CD4 cells after COVID-19. As for the study in general: All study participants received two doses of BNT162b2 or mRNA-1273 vaccine.

The study, taken as a whole, reports: Healthy vaccinees had only 1 of 255 vaccine-induced clones cross-react with common cold coronaviruses. Late in the post-vaccination period, infection-induced and vaccine-induced clones underwent marked clonal contraction.

Antigen-specific CD4+ T cells were expanded with viral peptide pools in the ViraFEST assay before sequencing. Upon completion of about ten days in culture, CD4+ T cells were isolated. Nucleocapsid antibody tests were negative, and the vaccine recipients had no prior SARS-CoV-2 infection. PBMC were cultured at approximately 2 million per well with approximately 9 IU/ml IL-2 and around 9.2 ug/ml peptides. The table came from immunoSEQ multiplex PCR; TCRdb's copy has only in-frame clones and leaves some out. The sample lists 25,000 or so clones, about two thirds seen once, with about an eighth in the top ten. This clone has just a few counts. Its antigen remains unidentified. This sequence originates from a human donor who received a COVID-19 vaccine. This material consisted of CD4+ T cells from PBMCs cultured with HCoV-OC43 spike peptides, taken before COVID-19 vaccination. Subset meaning: HCoV-OC43 spike overlapping peptide pool stimulation.

Written as DNA, the CDR3 is TGTGCCACCAGCAGGTCCAGGGTTGTTGATGAGCAGTTCTTC. Its translation: CATSRSRVVDEQFF. The chain couples TRBV15 to TRBJ2-1; a possible D gene is TRBD1 (5 bases). This CDR3 is built from 14 residues. CDR1 and CDR2 from the germline V gene are LNHNV and YYDKDF (reference sequence). V was pared by 3 bases and J by 8 bases, with 14 bases between.